This T cell receptor beta chain was recovered during a study of T cell responses to AZD1222 COVID-19 vaccine. Study-wide findings and caveats: Baseline testing showed seropositivity in only five to seven AZD1222 recipients. Within unmutated variant regions lay the reported targets of nearly half of spike-specific TCRs. White British donors predominated, females outnumbered males, and clonal diversity was possibly underestimated. The span of vaccine-associated CD4 TCRs extended across spike, with dominance at 160-218 and 743-854.

Clones were read by immunoSEQ multiplex PCR, and TCRdb kept only the in-frame ones, dropping some. The repertoire holds 6,000 or so clones, approximately 89% seen once, with 15% in the top ten. Trimming left V 0 bases short and J 4 bases short, with 7 bases between. The CDR3 sequence is 13 residues long. A word on this clone: The antigen remains unidentified.

This chain joins TRBV12-3 or TRBV12-4 and TRBJ2-7, with D perhaps matching TRBD2 (6 bases). The sequence came from an adult who received the AZD1222 COVID-19 vaccine. The material was peripheral blood, obtained 28 days after the second AZD1222 dose. Here the CDR3 reads CASSLAAGYEQYF. The CDR3 coding sequence is TGTGCCAGCAGTTTAGCTGCGGGGTACGAGCAGTACTTC.